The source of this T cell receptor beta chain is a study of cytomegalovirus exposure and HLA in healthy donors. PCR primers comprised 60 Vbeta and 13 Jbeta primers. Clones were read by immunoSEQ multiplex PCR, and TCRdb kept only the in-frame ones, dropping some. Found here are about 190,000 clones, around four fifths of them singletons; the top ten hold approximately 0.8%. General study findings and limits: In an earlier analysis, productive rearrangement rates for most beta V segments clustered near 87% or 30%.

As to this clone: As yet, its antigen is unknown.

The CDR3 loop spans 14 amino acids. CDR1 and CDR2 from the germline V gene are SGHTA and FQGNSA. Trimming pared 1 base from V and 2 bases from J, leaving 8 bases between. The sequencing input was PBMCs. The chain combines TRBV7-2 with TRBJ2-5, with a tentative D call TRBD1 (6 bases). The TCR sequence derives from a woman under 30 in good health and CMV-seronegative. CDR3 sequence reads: CASSLGTVQETQYF. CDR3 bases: TGTGCCAGCAGCTTAGGGACAGTACAAGAGACCCAGTACTTC.